Below are 3 T cell receptor beta chains sequenced from a single sample in a study of identical twins (dated by TCRdb to about 2016). Libraries were built with 5' RACE. Sequencing instrument: Illumina HiSeq 2000. TCRdb reprocessed the public reads (quality trimming at Q25 with fastp, clone calling with MiXCR) and kept in-frame beta chains. Merged by CDR3 protein, the rows form single entries marked with the most common genes and DNA. This sample has about 340,000 distinct CDR3 sequences in its table, and roughly an eighth of those were observed once. The ten most abundant clones make up roughly 7.8% of the sample. The data also belong to a second study, concerning yellow fever vaccine responses in identical twins.

Sequencing input: CD8+ T cells sorted from blood. These receptors were taken from a woman younger than 35 in good health.

This clonotype has more than one count but fewer than ten. The chain joins TRBV29-1 to TRBJ2-1; 14 bases are shared with TRBD2. V lost 6 bases and J lost 4; bases outside the gene matches: 5. The CDR3 extends over 15 amino acids. Germline V lookup: CDR1 SQVTM, CDR2 ANQGSEA. The CDR3 DNA sequence: TGCAGCGTGGGCGGACTAGCGGGAGGATACAATGAGCAGTTCTTC. This sequence encodes CSVGGLAGGYNEQFF.

This clonotype came up once. The chain recombines TRBV29-1 with TRBJ2-1; the match to TRBD2 covers 11 bases. Germline V CDR1 and CDR2: SQVTM, ANQGSEA. Unmatched junction bases numbered 12, after V lost 5 bases and J lost 9 bases. The CDR3 has 15 amino acids. The CDR3 sequence is CSVPWSSGRKAEQFF. The CDR3 region has the DNA TGCAGCGTTCCTTGGTCTAGCGGGAGGAAGGCTGAGCAGTTCTTC.

The gene calls are TRBV12-3 or TRBV12-4 and TRBJ2-3; D ambiguous. Trimming cost V 5 bases and J 6 bases, with 12 bases left between them. The CDR3 consists of 13 residues. Here the CDR3 reads CASSRSGPDTQYF. DNA for the CDR3: TGTGCCAGCAGTAGATCAGGCCCGGATACGCAGTATTTT.